The source of this T cell receptor (beta chain) is a study of OX40 agonist ivuxolimab in advanced cancers. General observations from the study: On average, CD8+ T cells showed a greater number of expanded clones than CD4+.

Exclusion applied to patients with autoimmune disease history or systemic immunosuppression. The method was immunoSEQ multiplex PCR; TCRdb's version includes in-frame clones alone and lacks a portion of them. The sample has about 73,000 clones, approximately 91% seen once. Germline V CDR1 and CDR2: SEHNR, FQNEAQ (reference sequence). CDR3 size: 19 residues. The V and J ends lost 5 bases and 2 bases respectively, with 24 bases between them. This clone was detected once. The antigen is not known. Sequenced material: CD4+ or CD8+ T cells sorted from blood, taken in a trial of the OX40 agonist ivuxolimab. The sequence was obtained from an adult with an advanced solid tumor such as melanoma, head and neck, liver or kidney cancer. V is TRBV7-9 and J is TRBJ2-2; weak D call: TRBD1 (6 bases). The CDR3 DNA reads TGTGCCAGCAGCCCCGGCCAGGGGATACTACAAAGTAACACCGGGGAGCTGTTTTTT. It specifies CASSPGQGILQSNTGELFF. Variable domain in full (rest from reference TRBV7-9 and TRBJ2-2): DTGVSQNPRHKITKRGQNVTFRCDPISEHNRLYWYRQTLGQGPEFLTYFQNEAQLEKSRLLSDRFSAERPKGSFSTLEIQRTEQGDSAMYLCASSPGQGILQSNTGELFFGEGSRLTVL.